Sequencing of this T cell receptor beta chain was carried out in a study of PD-1 blockade in classical Hodgkin lymphoma. TCRdb keeps only in-frame clones here, not all; method: immunoSEQ multiplex PCR. Here the sample spans about 6,400 clones, 73% being singletons. Of note for this clone: Its specificity is not known.

Unmatched junction bases numbered 7, after V lost 5 bases and J lost 2 bases. CDR3 length: 16 residues. Germline V gene data show CDR1 as LNHDA and CDR2 as SQIVND (reference sequence). Whole-study findings and limits: The drivers behind the repertoire differences, possibly disease activity or prior therapy, remain undefined. Complete responders matched newly diagnosed patients in baseline diversity. Initiation of nivolumab under 1 year after ASCT led to exclusion of patients. As was reported, newly diagnosed patients showed lower baseline TCR diversity than healthy donors did.

Indicated time point: cycle 4 day 1 (C4D1), after 6 weeks of nivolumab. The patients all showed relapse after autologous stem cell transplantation, while their brentuximab vedotin exposure varied. Isolated CD8+ T cells were derived from thawed PBMCs through magnetic negative selection. The receptor was isolated from a human donor with classical Hodgkin lymphoma. The material sequenced was CD8+ T cells from blood, taken before the fourth cycle of nivolumab. The chain uses TRBV19 and TRBJ2-5; 11 nucleotides match TRBD2. Written as DNA, the CDR3 is TGTGCCAGTAGTCCCCTGGGACTAGCGGATCAAGAGACCCAGTACTTC. Protein product: CASSPLGLADQETQYF.